This T cell receptor (beta chain) was documented in a study of blood T cell repertoires in COVID-19. Study details: Acute and convalescent COVID-19 samples came from the United States, Italy and Spain. Sources were T cells, B-cell-depleted T cells, or PBMCs; the material itself was cDNA or gDNA.

Original methodology: Quantification of nucleated cells was approximated via reference gene primer amplification. This table comes from immunoSEQ multiplex PCR, and its TCRdb copy is limited to in-frame clones, with some not included. V and J calls and clone size follow that table, whereas D and trimming were derived from the DNA. The sample lists 100,000 or so clones, approximately 88% seen once, with 17% in the top ten. The CDR3 totals 16 residues. The J segment lost 6 bases and the V segment lost 3 bases, leaving 8 bases of the junction unmatched. The germline V gene has CDR1 KGHDR and CDR2 SFDVKD.

The sequenced sample was peripheral blood. V usage is TRBV24-1 and J usage is TRBJ1-5; 9 bases line up with TRBD1. The source is a woman aged 60 to 75 with acute or convalescent COVID-19. The DNA of the CDR3 is TGTGCCACCAGTGATGAGGGACAGGGATCCGGTCAGCCCCAGCATTTT. Translated: CATSDEGQGSGQPQHF.